This section outlines one T cell receptor beta chain sequence together with its context. This sample stems from a study of blood T cell repertoires in COVID-19. As for the study in general: The cDNA or gDNA used as material had been derived from T cells, B-cell-depleted T cells, or PBMCs.

The CDR3 has 13 residues. V was clipped by 3 bases and J by 4 bases, with 10 bases between them. The repertoire was sequenced with immunoSEQ multiplex PCR; TCRdb's copy has only in-frame clones and lacks some. The sample has 200,000 or so clones; 85% are singletons. The genes are TRBV12-3 or TRBV12-4 and TRBJ2-7, with D maybe TRBD1 (5 bases). Material: peripheral blood. This receptor was obtained from a man in his fifties who had recovered from COVID-19. CDR3 residues: CASSFRGGYEQYF. CDR3 coding DNA: TGTGCCAGCAGTTTTAGGGGTGGATACGAGCAGTACTTC.